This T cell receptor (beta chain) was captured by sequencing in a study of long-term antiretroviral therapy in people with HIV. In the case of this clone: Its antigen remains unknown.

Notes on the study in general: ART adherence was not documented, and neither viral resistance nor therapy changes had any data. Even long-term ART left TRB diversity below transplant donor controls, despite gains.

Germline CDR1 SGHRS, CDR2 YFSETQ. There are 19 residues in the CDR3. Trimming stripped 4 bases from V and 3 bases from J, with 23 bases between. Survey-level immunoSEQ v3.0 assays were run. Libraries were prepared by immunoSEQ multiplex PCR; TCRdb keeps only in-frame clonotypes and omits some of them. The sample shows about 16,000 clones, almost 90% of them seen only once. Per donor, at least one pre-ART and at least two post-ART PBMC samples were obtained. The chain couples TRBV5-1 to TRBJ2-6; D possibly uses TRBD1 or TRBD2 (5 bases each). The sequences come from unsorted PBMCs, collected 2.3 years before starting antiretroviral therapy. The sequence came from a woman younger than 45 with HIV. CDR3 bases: TGCGCCAGCAGCCTTGGGAGCCGCGTCGGGGCTGGTGGGGCCAACGTCCTGACTTTC. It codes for CASSLGSRVGAGGANVLTF. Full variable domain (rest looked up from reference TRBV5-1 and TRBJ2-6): KAGVTQTPRYLIKTRGQQVTLSCSPISGHRSVSWYQQTPGQGLQFLFEYFSETQRNKGNFPGRFSGRQFSNSRSEMNVSTLELGDSALYLCASSLGSRVGAGGANVLTFGAGSRLTVL.